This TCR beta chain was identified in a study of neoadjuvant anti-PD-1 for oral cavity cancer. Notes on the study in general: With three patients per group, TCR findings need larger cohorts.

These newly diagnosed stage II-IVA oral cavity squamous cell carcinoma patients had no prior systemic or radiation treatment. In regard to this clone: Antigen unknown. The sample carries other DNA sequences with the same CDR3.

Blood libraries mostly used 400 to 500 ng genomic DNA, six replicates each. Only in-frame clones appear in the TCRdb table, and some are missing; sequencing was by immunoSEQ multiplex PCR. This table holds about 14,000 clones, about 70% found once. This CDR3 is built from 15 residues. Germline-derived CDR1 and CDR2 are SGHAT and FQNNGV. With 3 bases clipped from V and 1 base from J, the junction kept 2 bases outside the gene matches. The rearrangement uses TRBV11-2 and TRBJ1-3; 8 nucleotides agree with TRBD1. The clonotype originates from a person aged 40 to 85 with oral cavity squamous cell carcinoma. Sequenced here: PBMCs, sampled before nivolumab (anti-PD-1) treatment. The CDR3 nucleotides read TGTGCCAGCAGCTTCCGACAGGGGTCTGGAAACACCATATATTTT. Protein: CASSFRQGSGNTIYF.